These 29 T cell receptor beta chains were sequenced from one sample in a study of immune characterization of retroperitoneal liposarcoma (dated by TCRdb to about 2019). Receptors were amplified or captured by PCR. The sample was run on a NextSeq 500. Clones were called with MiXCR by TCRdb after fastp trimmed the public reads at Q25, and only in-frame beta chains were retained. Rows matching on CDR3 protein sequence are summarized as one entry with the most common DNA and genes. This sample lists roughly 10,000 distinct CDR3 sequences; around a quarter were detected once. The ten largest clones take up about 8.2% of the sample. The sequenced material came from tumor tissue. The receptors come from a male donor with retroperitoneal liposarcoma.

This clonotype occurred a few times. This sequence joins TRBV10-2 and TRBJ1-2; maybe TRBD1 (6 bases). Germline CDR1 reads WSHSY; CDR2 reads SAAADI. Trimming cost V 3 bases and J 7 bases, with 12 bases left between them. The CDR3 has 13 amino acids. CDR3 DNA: TGCGCCAGCAGTGATACAGGGAAGGGTGGCTACACCTTC. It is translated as CASSDTGKGGYTF.

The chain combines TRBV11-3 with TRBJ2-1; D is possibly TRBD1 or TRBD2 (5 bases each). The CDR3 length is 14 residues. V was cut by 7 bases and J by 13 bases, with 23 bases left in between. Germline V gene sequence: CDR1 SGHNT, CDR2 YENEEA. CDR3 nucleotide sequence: TGTGCCAGCACCCCTAGGGGAGAACAAGAGACCCAGTTCTTC. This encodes CASTPRGEQETQFF.

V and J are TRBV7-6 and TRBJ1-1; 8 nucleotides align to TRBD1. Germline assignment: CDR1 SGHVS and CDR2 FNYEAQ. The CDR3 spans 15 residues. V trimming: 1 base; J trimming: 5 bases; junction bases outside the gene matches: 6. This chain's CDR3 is CASSLDRTGRTEAFF. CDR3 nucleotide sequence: TGTGCCAGCAGCTTAGATCGGACAGGGAGGACTGAAGCTTTCTTT.

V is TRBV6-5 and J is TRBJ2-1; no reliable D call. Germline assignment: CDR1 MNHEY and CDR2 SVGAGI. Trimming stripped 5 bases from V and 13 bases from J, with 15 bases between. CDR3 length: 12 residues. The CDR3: CASSDHDWTQFF. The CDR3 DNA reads TGTGCCAGCAGTGACCACGACTGGACCCAGTTCTTC.

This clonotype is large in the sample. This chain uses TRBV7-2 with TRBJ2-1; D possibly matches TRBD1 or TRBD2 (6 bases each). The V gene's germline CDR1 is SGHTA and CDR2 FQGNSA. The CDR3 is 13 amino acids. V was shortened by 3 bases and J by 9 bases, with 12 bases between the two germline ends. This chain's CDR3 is CASSFNGGFEQFF. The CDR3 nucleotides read TGTGCCAGCAGCTTTAACGGGGGCTTTGAGCAGTTCTTC.

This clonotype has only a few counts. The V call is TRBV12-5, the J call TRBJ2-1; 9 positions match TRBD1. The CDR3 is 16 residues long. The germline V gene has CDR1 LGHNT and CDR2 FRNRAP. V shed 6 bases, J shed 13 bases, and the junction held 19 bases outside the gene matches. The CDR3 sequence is CASGPGTGTIRETQFF. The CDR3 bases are TGTGCTAGTGGGCCCGGGACAGGGACAATCAGAGAGACCCAGTTCTTC. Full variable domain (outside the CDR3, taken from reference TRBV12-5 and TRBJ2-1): DARVTQTPRHKVTEMGQEVTMRCQPILGHNTVFWYRQTMMQGLELLAYFRNRAPLDDSGMPKDRFSAEMPDATLATLKIQPSEPRDSAVYFCASGPGTGTIRETQFFGPGTRLTVL.

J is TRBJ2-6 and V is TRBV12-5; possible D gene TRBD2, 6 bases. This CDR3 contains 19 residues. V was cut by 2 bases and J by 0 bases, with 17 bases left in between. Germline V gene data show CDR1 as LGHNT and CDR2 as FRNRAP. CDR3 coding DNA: TGTGCTAGTGGTTTGAGACACGAGACTAGGTCCTCTGGGGCCAACGTCCTGACTTTC. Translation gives CASGLRHETRSSGANVLTF.

This chain's CDR3 is CASSESGTGVQETQYF. The CDR3 DNA follows: TGTGCCAGCAGTGAATCGGGGACAGGGGTCCAAGAGACCCAGTACTTC. The gene calls are TRBV6-1 and TRBJ2-5; TRBD1 matches 10 bases. V was pared by 2 bases and J by 1 base, with 4 bases of the junction left unmatched. CDR1 is MNHNS, CDR2 SASEGT, per germline. CDR3 size: 16 residues.

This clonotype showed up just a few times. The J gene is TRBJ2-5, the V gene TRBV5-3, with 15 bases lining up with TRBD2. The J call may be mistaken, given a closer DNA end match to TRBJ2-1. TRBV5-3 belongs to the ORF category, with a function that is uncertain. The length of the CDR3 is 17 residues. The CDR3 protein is CASSPGTSGGPDYEQFF. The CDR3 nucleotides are TGTGCCAGCAGCCCCGGGACTAGCGGGGGGCCGGACTACGAGCAGTTCTTC.

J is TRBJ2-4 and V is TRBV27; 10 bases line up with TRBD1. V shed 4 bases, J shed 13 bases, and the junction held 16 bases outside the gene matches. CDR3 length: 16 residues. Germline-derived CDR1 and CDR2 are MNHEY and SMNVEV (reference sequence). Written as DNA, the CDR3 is TGTGCCAGCAGTTCATACCGGGACAGGGGATACAATGAGCAGTACTTC. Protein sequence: CASSSYRDRGYNEQYF.

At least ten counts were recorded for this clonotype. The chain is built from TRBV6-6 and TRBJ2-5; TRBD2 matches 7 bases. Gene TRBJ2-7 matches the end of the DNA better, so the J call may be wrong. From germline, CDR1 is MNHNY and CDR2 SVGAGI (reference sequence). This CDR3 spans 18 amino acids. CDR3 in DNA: TGTGCCAGCAGTTACTCAATCGGGGAGGGGACTATTGTCTACGAGCAGTACTTC. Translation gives CASSYSIGEGTIVYEQYF.

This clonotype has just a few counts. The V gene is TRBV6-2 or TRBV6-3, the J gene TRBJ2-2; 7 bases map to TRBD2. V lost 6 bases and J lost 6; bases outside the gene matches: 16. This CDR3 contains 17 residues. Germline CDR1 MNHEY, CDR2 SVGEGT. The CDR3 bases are TGTGCCAGCAGCCCCGTTAGGACTAGTGGAAAACCCGGGGAGCTGTTTTTT. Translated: CASSPVRTSGKPGELFF.

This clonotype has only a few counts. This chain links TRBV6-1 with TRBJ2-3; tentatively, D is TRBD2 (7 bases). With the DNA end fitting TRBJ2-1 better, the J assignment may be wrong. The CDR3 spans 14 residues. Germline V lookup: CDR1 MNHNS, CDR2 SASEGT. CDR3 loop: CASGSDGGPYEQFF. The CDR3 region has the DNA TGTGCCAGCGGGTCGGACGGGGGGCCCTACGAGCAGTTCTTC.

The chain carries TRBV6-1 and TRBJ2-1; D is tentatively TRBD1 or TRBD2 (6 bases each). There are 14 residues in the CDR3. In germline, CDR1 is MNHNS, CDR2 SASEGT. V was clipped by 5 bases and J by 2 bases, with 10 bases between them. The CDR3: CASSSRGAYNEQFF. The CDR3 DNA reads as TGTGCCAGCAGTAGTAGGGGGGCCTACAATGAGCAGTTCTTC.

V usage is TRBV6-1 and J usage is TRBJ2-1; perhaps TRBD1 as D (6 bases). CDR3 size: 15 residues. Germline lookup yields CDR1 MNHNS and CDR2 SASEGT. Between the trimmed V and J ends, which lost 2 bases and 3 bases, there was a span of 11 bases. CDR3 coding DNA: TGTGCCAGCAGTGAACAGGGGATGGTCTACAATGAGCAGTTCTTC. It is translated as CASSEQGMVYNEQFF.

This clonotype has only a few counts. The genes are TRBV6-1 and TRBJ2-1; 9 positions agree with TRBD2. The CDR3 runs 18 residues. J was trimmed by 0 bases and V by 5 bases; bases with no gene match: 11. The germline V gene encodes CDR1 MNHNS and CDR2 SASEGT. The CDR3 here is CASSPAAGGFSSYNEQFF. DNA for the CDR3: TGTGCCAGCAGTCCCGCAGCGGGGGGCTTTAGCTCCTACAATGAGCAGTTCTTC.

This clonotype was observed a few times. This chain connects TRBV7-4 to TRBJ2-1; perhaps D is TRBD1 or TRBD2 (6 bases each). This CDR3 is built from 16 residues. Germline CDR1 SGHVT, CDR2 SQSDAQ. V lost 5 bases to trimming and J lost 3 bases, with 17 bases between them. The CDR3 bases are TGTGCCAGCAGCCCGAACGGGGGCAATTACTACAATGAGCAGTTCTTC. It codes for CASSPNGGNYYNEQFF.

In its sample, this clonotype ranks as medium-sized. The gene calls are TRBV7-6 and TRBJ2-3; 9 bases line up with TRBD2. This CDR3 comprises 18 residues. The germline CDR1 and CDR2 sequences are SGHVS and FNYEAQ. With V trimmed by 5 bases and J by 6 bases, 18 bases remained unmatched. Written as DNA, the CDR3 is TGTGCCAGCAGCCGGGGGGTCTCTAGCGGGACTCGGTTGGATACGCAGTATTTT. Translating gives CASSRGVSSGTRLDTQYF.

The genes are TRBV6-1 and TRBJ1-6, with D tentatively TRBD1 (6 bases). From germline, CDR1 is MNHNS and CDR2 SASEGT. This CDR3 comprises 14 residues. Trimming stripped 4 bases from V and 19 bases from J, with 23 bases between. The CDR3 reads CASSVIAGGYEQHF. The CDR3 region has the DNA TGTGCCAGCAGTGTGATAGCGGGGGGCTACGAGCAGCACTTT.

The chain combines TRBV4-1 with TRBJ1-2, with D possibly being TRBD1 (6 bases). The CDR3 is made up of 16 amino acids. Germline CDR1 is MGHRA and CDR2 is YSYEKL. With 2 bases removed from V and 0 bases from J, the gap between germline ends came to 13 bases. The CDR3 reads CASSQIGRGANYGYTF. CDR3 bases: TGCGCCAGCAGCCAAATAGGAAGGGGGGCTAACTATGGCTACACCTTC.

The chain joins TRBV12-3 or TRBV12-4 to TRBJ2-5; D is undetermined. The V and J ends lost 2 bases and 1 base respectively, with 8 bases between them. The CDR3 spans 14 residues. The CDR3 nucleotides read TGTGCCAGCAGTTTACCAGAAACCCAAGAGACCCAGTACTTC. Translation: CASSLPETQETQYF.

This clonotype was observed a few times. CDR3 nucleotide sequence: TGTGCCAGCAGCAACCTCGTCGCGGGAAGGGGCACAGATACGCAGTATTTT. Protein sequence: CASSNLVAGRGTDTQYF. This chain connects TRBV12-3 or TRBV12-4 to TRBJ2-3; perhaps TRBD2 as D (6 bases). With 6 bases removed from V and 1 base from J, the gap between germline ends came to 20 bases. The CDR3 has 17 residues.

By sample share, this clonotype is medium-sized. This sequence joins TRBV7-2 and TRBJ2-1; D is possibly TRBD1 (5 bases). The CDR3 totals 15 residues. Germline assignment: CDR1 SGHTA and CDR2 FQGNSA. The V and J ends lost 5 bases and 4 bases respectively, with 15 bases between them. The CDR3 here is CASSPPGNLYNEQFF. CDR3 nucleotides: TGTGCCAGCAGCCCCCCAGGGAACCTATACAATGAGCAGTTCTTC.

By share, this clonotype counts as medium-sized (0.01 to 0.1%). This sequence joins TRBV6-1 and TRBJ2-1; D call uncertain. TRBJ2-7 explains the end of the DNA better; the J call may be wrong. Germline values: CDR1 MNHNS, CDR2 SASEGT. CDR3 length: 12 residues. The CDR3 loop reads CASSEWVYEQYF. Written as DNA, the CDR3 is TGTGCCAGCAGTGAATGGGTCTACGAGCAGTACTTC.

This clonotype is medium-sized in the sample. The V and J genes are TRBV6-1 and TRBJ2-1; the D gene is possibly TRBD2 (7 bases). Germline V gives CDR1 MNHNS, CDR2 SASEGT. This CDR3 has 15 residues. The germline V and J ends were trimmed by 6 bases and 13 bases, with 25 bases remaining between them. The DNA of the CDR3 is TGTGCCAGCAGCCATAACCTGGGGGGGCGGGAGACCCAGTTCTTC. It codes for CASSHNLGGRETQFF.

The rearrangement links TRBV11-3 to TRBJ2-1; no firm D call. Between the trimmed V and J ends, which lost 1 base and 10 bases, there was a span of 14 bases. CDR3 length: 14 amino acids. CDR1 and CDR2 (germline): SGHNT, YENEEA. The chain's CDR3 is CASSLVGFSYEQFF. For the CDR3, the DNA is TGTGCCAGCAGCTTAGTAGGCTTCTCCTACGAGCAGTTCTTC.

The CDR3 spells CASSKGWERGTDTQYF. Written as DNA, the CDR3 is TGTGCCAGCAGTAAAGGGTGGGAGCGGGGGACAGATACGCAGTATTTT. The chain carries TRBV25-1 and TRBJ2-3, with 8 nucleotides matching TRBD2. Trimming removed 5 bases from V and 3 bases from J; junction bases left unmatched: 10. CDR3 length equals 16 residues. Germline-derived CDR1 and CDR2 are MGHDK and SYGVNS.

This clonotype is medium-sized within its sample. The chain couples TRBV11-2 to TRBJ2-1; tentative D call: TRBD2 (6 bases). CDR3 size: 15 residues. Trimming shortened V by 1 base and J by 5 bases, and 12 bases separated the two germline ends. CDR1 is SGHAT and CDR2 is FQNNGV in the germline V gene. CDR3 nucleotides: TGTGCCAGCAGCTTAGGCGGGACTTTTAACAATGAGCAGTTCTTC. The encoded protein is CASSLGGTFNNEQFF.

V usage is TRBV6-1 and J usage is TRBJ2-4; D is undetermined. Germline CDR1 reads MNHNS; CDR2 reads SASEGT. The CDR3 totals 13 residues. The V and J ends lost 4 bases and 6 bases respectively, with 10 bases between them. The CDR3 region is CASSADPLNIQYF. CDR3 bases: TGTGCCAGCAGTGCGGACCCGCTAAACATTCAGTACTTC.